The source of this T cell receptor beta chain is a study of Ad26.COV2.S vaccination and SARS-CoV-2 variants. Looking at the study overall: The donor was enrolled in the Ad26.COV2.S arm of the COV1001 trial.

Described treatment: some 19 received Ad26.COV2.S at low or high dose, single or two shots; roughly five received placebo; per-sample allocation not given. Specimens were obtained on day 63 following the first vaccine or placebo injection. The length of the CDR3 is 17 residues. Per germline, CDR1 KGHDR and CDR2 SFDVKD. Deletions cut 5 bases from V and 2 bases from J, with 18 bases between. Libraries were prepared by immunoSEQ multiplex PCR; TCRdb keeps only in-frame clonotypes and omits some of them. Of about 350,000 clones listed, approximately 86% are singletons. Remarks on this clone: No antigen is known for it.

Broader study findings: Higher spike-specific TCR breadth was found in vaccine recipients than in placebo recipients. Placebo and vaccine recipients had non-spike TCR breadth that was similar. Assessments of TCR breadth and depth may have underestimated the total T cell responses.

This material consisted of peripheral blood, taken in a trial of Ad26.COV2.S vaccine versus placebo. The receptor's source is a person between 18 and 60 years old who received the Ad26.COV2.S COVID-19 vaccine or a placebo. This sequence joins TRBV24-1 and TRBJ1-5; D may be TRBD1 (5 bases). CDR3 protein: CATSGSTGGYGNQPQHF. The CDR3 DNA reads TGTGCCACCAGTGGGTCCACCGGGGGATACGGCAATCAGCCCCAGCATTTT.